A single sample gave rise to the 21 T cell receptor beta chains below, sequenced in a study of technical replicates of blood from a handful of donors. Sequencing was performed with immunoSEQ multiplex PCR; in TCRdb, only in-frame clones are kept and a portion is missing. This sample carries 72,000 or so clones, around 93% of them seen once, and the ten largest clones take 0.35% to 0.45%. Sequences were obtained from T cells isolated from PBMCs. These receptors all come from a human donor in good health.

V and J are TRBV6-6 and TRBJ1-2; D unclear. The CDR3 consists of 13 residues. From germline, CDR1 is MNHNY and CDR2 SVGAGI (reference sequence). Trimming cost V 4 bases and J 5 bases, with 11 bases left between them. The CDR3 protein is CASSSLGEYGYTF. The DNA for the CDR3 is TGTGCCAGCAGTTCCCTAGGCGAGTATGGCTACACCTTC.

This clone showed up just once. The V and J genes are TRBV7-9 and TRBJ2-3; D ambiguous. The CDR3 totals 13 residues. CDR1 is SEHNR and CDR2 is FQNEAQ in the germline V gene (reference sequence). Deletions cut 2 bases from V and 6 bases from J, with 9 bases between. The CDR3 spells CASSLQDLDTQYF. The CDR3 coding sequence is TGTGCCAGCAGCTTACAGGATCTCGATACGCAGTATTTT.

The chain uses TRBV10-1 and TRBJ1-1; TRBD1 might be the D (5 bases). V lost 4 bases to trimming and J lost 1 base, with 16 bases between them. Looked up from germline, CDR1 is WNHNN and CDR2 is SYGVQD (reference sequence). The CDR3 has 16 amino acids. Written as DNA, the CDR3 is TGCGCCAGCAGTGTAGACAGTAACCGAAGGAACACTGAAGCTTTCTTT. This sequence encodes CASSVDSNRRNTEAFF.

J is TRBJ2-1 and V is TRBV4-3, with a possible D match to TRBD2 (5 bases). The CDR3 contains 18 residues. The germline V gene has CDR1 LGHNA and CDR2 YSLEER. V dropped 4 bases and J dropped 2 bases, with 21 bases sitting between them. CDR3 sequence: CASSLVRRQRRTYNEQFF. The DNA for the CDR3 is TGCGCCAGCAGCCTCGTCCGCCGTCAGCGGAGGACCTACAATGAGCAGTTCTTC.

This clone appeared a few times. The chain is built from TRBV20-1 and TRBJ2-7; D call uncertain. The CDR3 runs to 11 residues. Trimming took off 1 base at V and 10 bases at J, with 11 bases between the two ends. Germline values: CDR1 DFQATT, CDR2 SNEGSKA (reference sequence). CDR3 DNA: TGCAGTGCTAGAGTCCCCCCGTTACAGTACTTC. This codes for CSARVPPLQYF.

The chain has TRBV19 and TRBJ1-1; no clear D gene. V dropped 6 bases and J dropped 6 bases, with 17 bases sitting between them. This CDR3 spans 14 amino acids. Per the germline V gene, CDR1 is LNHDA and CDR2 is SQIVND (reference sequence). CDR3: CASSAGEFTSEAFF. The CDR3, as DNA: TGTGCCAGTAGCGCCGGAGAGTTCACCTCTGAAGCTTTCTTT.

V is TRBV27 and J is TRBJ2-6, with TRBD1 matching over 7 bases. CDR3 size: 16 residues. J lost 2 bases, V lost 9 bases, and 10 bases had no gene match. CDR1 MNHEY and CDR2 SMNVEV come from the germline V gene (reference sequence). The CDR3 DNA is TGTGCCAGTAAGAAATGGGACAGCCCTGGGGCCAACGTCCTGACTTTC. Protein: CASKKWDSPGANVLTF.

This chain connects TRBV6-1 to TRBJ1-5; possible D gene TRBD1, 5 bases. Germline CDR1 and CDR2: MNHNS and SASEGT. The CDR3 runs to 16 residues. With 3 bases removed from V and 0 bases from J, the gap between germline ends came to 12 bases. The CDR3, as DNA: TGTGCCAGCAGTGACCTGACAGTGTATAGCAATCAGCCCCAGCATTTT. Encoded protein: CASSDLTVYSNQPQHF.

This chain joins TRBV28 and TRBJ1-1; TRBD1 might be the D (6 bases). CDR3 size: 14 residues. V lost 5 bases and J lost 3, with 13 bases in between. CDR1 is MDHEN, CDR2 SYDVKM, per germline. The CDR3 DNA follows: TGTGCCAGCAGTCTCAGGGGTGGCGACACTGAAGCTTTCTTT. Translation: CASSLRGGDTEAFF. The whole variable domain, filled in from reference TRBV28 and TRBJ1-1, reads DVKVTQSSRYLVKRTGEKVFLECVQDMDHENMFWYRQDPGLGLRLIYFSYDVKMKEKGDIPEGYSVSREKKERFSLILESASTNQTSMYLCASSLRGGDTEAFFGQGTRLTVV.

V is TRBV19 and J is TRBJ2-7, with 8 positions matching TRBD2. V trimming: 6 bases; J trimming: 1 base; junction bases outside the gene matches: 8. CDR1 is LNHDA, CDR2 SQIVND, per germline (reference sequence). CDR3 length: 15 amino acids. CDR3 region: CASSPISGISYEQYF. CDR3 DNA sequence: TGTGCCAGTAGCCCAATTAGCGGGATTTCCTACGAGCAGTACTTC.

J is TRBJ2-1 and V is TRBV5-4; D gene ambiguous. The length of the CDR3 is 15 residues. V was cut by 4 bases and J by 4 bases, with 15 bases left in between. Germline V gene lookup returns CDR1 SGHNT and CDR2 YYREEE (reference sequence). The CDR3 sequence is CASSRESTAYNEQFF. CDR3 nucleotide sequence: TGTGCCAGCAGCCGAGAAAGCACCGCATACAATGAGCAGTTCTTC.

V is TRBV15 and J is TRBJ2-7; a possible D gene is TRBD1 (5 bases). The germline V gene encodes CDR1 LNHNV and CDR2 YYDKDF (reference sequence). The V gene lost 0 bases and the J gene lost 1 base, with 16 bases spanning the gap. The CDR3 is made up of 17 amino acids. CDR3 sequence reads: CATSRDIGPGSSYEQYF. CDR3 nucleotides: TGTGCCACCAGCAGAGATATAGGTCCAGGGTCTTCCTACGAGCAGTACTTC.

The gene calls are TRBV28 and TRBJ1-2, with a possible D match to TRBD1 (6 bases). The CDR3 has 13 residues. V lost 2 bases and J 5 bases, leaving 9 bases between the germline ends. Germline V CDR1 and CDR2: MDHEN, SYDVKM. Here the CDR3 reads CASSLGQHYGYTF. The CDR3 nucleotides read TGTGCCAGCAGTTTAGGACAGCATTATGGCTACACCTTC.

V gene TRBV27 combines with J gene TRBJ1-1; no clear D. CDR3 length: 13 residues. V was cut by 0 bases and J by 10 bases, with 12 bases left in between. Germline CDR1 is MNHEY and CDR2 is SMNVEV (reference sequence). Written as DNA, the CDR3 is TGTGCCAGCAGTTTATCGTTGGGGAGTATAGCTTTCTTT. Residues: CASSLSLGSIAFF.

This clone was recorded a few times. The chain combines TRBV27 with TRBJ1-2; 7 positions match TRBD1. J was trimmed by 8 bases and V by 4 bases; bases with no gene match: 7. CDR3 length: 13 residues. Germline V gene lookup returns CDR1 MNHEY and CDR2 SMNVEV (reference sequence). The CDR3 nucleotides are TGTGCCAGCAGTTCGACAGGGTCCAACGGCTACACCTTC. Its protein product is CASSSTGSNGYTF.

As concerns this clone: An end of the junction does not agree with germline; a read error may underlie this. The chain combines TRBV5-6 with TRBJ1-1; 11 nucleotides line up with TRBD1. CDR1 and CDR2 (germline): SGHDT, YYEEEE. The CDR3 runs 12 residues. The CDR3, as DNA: TGTGCCAGCAGCTGGACAGGGGGCGATACCGTTTTT. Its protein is CASSWTGGDTVF.

The chain's CDR3 is CASSSSGTATEAFF. DNA for the CDR3: TGTGCCAGCAGTTCCTCCGGGACTGCCACTGAAGCTTTCTTT. V usage is TRBV27 and J usage is TRBJ1-1; D might be TRBD1 (5 bases). This CDR3 contains 14 residues. Looked up from germline, CDR1 is MNHEY and CDR2 is SMNVEV (reference sequence). Trimming cost V 4 bases and J 4 bases, with 13 bases left between them.

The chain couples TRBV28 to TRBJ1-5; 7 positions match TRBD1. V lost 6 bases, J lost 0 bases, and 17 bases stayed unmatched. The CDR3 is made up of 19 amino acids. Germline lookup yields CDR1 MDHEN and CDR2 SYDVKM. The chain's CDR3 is CASRPLIRQGHYSNQPQHF. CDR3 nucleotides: TGTGCCAGCAGACCCTTGATTAGACAGGGCCACTATAGCAATCAGCCCCAGCATTTT.

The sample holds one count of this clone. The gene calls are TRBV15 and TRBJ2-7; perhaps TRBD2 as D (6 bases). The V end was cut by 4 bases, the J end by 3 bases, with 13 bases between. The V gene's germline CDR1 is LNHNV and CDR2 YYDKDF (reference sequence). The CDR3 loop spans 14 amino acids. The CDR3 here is CATSIRDSVYEQYF. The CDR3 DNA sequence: TGTGCCACCAGCATCCGGGACTCCGTCTACGAGCAGTACTTC.

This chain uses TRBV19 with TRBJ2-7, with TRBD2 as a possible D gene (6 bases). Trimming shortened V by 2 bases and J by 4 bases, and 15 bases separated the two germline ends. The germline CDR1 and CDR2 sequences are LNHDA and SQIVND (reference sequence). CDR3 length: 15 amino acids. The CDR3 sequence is CASSISGEGLYEQYF. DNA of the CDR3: TGTGCCAGTAGTATATCGGGGGAAGGCTTATACGAGCAGTACTTC.

CDR3 protein: CASSLGRGGEQYF. The CDR3 region has the DNA TGTGCCAGCAGTTTAGGGCGGGGAGGCGAGCAGTACTTC. The V gene is TRBV27, the J gene TRBJ2-7; the D gene is possibly TRBD2 (6 bases). This CDR3 contains 13 residues. CDR1 and CDR2 (germline): MNHEY, SMNVEV (reference sequence). V lost 2 bases and J 6 bases, leaving 11 bases between the germline ends.